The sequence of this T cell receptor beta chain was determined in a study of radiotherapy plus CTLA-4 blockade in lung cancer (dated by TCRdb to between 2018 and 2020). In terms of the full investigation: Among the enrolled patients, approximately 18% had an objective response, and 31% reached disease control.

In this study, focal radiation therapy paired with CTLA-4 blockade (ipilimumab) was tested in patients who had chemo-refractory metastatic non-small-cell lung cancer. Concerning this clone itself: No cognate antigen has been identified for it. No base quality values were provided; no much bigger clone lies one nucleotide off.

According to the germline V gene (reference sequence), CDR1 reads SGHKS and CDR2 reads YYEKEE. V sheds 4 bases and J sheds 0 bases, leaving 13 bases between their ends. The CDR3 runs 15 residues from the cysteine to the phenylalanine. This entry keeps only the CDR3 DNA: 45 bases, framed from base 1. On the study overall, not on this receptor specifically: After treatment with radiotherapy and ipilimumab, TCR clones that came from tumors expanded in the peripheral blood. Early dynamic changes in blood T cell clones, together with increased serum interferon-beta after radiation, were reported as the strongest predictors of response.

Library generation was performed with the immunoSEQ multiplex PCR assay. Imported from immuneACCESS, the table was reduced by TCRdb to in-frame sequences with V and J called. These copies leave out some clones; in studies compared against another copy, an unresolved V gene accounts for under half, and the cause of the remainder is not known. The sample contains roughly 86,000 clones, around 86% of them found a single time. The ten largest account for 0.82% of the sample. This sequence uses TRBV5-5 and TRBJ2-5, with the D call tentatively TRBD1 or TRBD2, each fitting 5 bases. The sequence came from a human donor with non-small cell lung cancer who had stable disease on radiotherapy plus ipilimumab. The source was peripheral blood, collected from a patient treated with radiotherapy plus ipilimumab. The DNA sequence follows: TGTGCCAGCAGCCCTGCCGGGACGGACCAAGAGACCCAGTACTTC. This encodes CASSPAGTDQETQYF.